This T cell receptor (beta chain) came from a study of vaccination and CD4 T cells after COVID-19 (dated by TCRdb to 2022 to 2024). Notes on the research overall: Every convalescent patient had a positive nasal swab PCR test for SARS-CoV-2, with mild disease in several patients and severe disease in one. Six males and four females were included in the convalescent cohort, with two Hispanic individuals, seven Caucasians, two Asians and one multiracial person represented. Two doses of either the Pfizer-BioNTech BNT162b2 vaccine (n=8) or the Moderna mRNA-1273 vaccine (n=2) were administered to participants. Post-COVID blood samples were collected from convalescent patients a median of roughly 100 days after diagnosis, with a range of roughly 30 to 170 days. Post-vaccine blood samples were taken a median of around 68 days after the second vaccine dose, with a range of roughly 14 to 241 days. The cultures were stimulated with overlapping spike peptide pools from SARS-CoV-2 and from the common cold coronaviruses HCoV-NL63, HCoV-OC43 and HCoV-229E. Control cultures received a CEFX viral epitope pool as the positive control, an HIV-1 Nef peptide pool as the negative control, or no peptide. In roughly nine COVID-19 convalescent patients and 4 infection-naive healthy vaccine recipients, the spike-specific CD4+ TCR repertoire before mRNA vaccination was compared with the repertoire after mRNA vaccination.

CDR1 and CDR2 are drawn from the germline V gene (reference sequence): LNHDA, SQIVND. Taken from cysteine to phenylalanine, the CDR3 has 16 residues. The retained sequence is limited to the CDR3, 48 bases, with the frame set at the first base. V is shortened by 7 bases, J by 2 bases, and the region joining them spans 18 bases. According to the study, the label for this sample's treatment or condition signals: roughly nine-day PBMC culture with coronavirus spike peptide pools or control peptides (ViraFEST assay). The study used the ViraFEST assay, which expanded antigen-specific T cells with peptide pools and then identified expanded clonotypes by TCR sequencing. The convalescent patients' positive SARS-CoV-2 PCR tests were from March to December 2020, which was before the Alpha, Beta and Delta variants emerged in the United States. Each well held 1.5 million to 2.5 million PBMCs cultured with 9 to 10 ug/ml peptide pools in IMDM containing approximately 5% human AB serum and roughly 9 IU/ml IL-2. On days 3 and 7, half of the culture medium was replaced with fresh IL-2-containing medium. CD4+ T cells were isolated after roughly eleven days of culture through negative selection using the EasySep CD4+ T cell isolation kit. Ficoll-Paque Plus gradient centrifugation was used to isolate PBMCs from whole blood, and the isolated PBMCs were then either used fresh or cryopreserved at -140C. In general, triplicate wells were set up for every culture condition.

To prepare the library, PCR was applied. At the Johns Hopkins FTIC core, DNA from the cultured CD4+ T cells underwent TCR sequencing with the Oncomine TCR Beta short-read assay. Genomic DNA was extracted from the cultured CD4+ T cells with the QIAamp micro DNA kit. Oncomine TCR Beta libraries from cultured CD4+ T cells were pooled using unique dual indexes and sequenced on an Illumina iSeq 100. As for the original processing: Non-productive sequences were removed, and CDR3s not starting with C, not ending with F or W, or shorter than 7 amino acids were discarded. Antigen-specific clonotypes were identified with the MANAFEST web application by comparing peptide-stimulated wells with reference and other culture wells. To be called positive, a clone needed an FDR below 0.05, an odds ratio above 5, and a productive frequency above 0.1% in at least two of three replicate wells. Clonotypes that were significantly expanded in both SARS-CoV-2 spike wells and at least one common cold coronavirus spike condition were defined as cross-reactive. CDR3 homology was assessed with Levenshtein distances (stringdist) and unrooted phylogenetic trees (ape) in R version 3.6.1. Starting from the raw public reads, TCRdb applied fastp trimming at Q25, assembled clones with MiXCR and retained in-frame beta chains. Identical CDR3 protein sequences are pooled into one entry, listed with their most common genes and DNA. V and J calls and clone size were set by TCRdb, not the authors. For this sample the table gives 8,500 to 11,000 distinct CDR3 sequences, of which approximately 64% were detected only once. The ten largest clones take up approximately 26% of the sample.

As to this clonotype: Its antigen is currently not known. The record has no base qualities; no much larger clone is one base away.

Overall study results and their limits: In convalescent patients, nearly all vaccine-specific clones (304 of 307) were found to be mono-reactive for SARS-CoV-2 spike rather than cross-reactive with common cold coronaviruses. The median count of SARS-CoV-2-reactive clonotypes went up from roughly 21 after infection to about 41 after vaccination, although the change was not significant. Among convalescent patients, a median about 87% of the SARS-CoV-2-reactive clones seen after vaccination appeared only after vaccination, which suggests priming specific to the vaccine. The study included relatively few convalescent patients and did not analyze early timepoints after natural infection.

The rearranged chain carries TRBV19 and TRBJ1-5; matching of 5 bases hints at TRBD1 as the D gene. The sample was CD4+ T cells from blood, cultured in vitro. This clonotype was obtained from a human donor who had recovered from COVID-19. CDR3 protein: CASNPLGRMGNQPQHF. The nucleotides read TGTGCCAGTAACCCCCTGGGGCGGATGGGCAATCAGCCCCAGCATTTT.